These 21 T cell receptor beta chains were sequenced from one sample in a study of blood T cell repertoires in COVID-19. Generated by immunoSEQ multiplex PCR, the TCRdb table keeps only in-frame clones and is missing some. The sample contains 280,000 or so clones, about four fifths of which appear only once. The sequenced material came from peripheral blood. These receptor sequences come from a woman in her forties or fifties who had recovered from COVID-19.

CDR3 coding DNA: TGTGCCAGCAGTGGGAGGTATCGATACGAGCAGTACTTC. It encodes CASSGRYRYEQYF. The chain links TRBV2 to TRBJ2-7, with TRBD2 as a possible D gene (5 bases). The CDR3 length is 13 residues. The V end lost 4 bases, the J end lost 4 bases, and 11 bases lay between the germline ends. CDR1 is SNHLY, CDR2 FYNNEI, per germline. Complete variable domain (other parts from reference TRBV2 and TRBJ2-7): EPEVTQTPSHQVTQMGQEVILRCVPISNHLYFYWYRQILGQKVEFLVSFYNNEISEKSEIFDDQFSVERPDGSNFTLKIRSTKLEDSAMYFCASSGRYRYEQYFGPGTRLTVT.

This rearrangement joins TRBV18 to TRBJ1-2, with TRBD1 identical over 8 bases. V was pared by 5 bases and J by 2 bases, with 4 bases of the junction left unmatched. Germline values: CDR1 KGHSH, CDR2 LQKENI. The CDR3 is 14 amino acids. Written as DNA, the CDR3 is TGTGCCAGCTCAGCAGGGGGCCAAAACTATGGCTACACCTTC. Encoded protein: CASSAGGQNYGYTF.

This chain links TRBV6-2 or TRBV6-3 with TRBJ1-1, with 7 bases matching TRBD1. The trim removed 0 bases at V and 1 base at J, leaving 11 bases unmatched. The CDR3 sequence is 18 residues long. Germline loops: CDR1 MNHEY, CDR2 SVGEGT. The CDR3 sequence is CASSYSMGTVRPNTEAFF. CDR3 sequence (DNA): TGTGCCAGCAGTTACTCGATGGGGACAGTTCGACCGAACACTGAAGCTTTCTTT.

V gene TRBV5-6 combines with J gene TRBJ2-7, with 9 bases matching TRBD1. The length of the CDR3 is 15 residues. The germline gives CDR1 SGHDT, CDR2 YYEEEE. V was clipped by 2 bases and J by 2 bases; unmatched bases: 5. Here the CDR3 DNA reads TGTGCCAGCAGCTTTACAGGGGGCGGGACCTACGAGCAGTACTTC. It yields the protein CASSFTGGGTYEQYF. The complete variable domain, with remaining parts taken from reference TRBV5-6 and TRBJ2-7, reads DAGVTQSPTHLIKTRGQQVTLRCSPKSGHDTVSWYQQALGQGPQFIFQYYEEEERQRGNFPDRFSGHQFPNYSSELNVNALLLGDSALYLCASSFTGGGTYEQYFGPGTRLTVT.

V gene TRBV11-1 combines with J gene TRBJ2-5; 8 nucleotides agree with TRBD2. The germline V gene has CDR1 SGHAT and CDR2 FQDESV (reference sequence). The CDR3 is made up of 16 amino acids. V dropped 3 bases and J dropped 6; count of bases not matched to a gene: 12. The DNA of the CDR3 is TGTGCCAGCAGCTTTGGGGTCAGCGGGAGAGTAAAGACCCAGTACTTC. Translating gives CASSFGVSGRVKTQYF.

This CDR3 is CASSQGIGGPIDTQYF. The CDR3 nucleotides are TGTGCCAGCAGCCAAGGTATCGGGGGGCCCATAGATACGCAGTATTTT. The chain links TRBV4-2 to TRBJ2-3, with D possibly TRBD2 on 7 matching bases. Trimming stripped 1 base from V and 5 bases from J, with 16 bases between. Germline V gene lookup returns CDR1 LGHNA and CDR2 YNFKEQ. The CDR3 runs to 16 residues.

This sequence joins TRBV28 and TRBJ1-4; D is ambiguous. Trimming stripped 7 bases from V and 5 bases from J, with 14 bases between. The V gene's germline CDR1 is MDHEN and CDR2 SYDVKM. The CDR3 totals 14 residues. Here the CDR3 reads CASKRGGGNEKLFF. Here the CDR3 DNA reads TGTGCCAGCAAGAGAGGCGGAGGAAATGAAAAACTGTTTTTT.

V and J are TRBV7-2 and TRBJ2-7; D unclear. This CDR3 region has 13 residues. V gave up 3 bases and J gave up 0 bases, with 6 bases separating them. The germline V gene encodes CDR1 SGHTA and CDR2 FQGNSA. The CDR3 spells CASSFASSYEQYF. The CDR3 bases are TGTGCCAGCAGCTTTGCCAGCTCCTACGAGCAGTACTTC.

The CDR3 sequence: CASSLTAGNYGYTF. The CDR3 nucleotides read TGTGCCAGCAGTTTAACGGCAGGAAACTATGGCTACACCTTC. V gene TRBV28 combines with J gene TRBJ1-2; no reliable D call. The V gene's germline CDR1 is MDHEN and CDR2 SYDVKM. V dropped 2 bases and J dropped 2 bases, with 9 bases sitting between them. The CDR3 loop spans 14 amino acids.

CDR3 region: CAISVAAGGEAFF. CDR3 DNA sequence: TGTGCCATCAGTGTGGCGGCGGGGGGCGAAGCTTTCTTT. J is TRBJ1-1 and V is TRBV10-3, with a tentative D call TRBD1 (6 bases). The CDR3 extends over 13 amino acids. Per the germline V gene, CDR1 is ENHRY and CDR2 is SYGVKD. V was trimmed by 4 bases and J by 8 bases, leaving 14 bases between them.

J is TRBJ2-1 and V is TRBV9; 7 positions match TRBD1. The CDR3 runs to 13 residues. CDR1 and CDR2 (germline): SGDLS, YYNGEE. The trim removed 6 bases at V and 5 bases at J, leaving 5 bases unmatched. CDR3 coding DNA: TGTGCCAGCAATAGGGGGACAGACAATGAGCAGTTCTTC. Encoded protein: CASNRGTDNEQFF.

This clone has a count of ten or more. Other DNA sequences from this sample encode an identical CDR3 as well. CDR3 protein: CSVRRTDYTEAFF. Written as DNA, the CDR3 is TGCAGCGTCCGCAGGACAGACTACACTGAAGCTTTCTTT. The V call is TRBV29-1, the J call TRBJ1-1; possibly TRBD1 for D (6 bases). The CDR3 contains 13 residues. V was clipped by 6 bases and J by 3 bases, with 14 bases between them. Germline V gene sequence: CDR1 SQVTM, CDR2 ANQGSEA.

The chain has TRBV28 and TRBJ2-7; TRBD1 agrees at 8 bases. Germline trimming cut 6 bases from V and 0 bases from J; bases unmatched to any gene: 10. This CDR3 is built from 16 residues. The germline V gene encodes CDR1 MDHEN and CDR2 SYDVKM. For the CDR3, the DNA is TGTGCCAGCAGATCACCCGGGACAGGCGCCTCCTACGAGCAGTACTTC. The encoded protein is CASRSPGTGASYEQYF.

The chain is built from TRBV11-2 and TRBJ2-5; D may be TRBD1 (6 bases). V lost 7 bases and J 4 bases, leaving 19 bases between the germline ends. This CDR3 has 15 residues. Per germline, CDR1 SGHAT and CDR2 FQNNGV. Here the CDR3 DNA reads TGTGCCAGCAACCAGGGGACCGGGACCTCAGAGACCCAGTACTTC. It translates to CASNQGTGTSETQYF.

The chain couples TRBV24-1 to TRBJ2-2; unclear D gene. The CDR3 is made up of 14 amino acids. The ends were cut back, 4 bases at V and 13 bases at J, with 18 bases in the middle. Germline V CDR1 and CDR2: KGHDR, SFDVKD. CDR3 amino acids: CATSESGTSGRLFF. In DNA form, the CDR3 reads TGTGCCACCAGTGAGTCCGGCACCTCGGGTAGGCTGTTTTTT.

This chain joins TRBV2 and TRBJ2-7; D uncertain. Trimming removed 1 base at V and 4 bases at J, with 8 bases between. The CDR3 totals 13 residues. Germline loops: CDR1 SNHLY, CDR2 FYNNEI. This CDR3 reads CASSEGAAYEQYF. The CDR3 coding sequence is TGTGCCAGCAGTGAAGGGGCAGCTTACGAGCAGTACTTC.

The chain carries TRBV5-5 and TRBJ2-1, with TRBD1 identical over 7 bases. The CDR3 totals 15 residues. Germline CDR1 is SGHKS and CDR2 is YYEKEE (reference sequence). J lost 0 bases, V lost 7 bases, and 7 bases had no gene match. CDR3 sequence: CASLLRGLSYNEQFF. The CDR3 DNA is TGTGCCAGCCTCTTAAGGGGGCTCTCCTACAATGAGCAGTTCTTC.

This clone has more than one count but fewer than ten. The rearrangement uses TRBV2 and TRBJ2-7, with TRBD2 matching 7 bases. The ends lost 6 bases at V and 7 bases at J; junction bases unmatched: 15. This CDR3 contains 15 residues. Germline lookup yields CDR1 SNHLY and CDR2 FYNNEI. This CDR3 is CASRYERGSTGEQYF. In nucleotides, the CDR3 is TGTGCCAGCAGATATGAGCGGGGCAGTACAGGAGAGCAGTACTTC.

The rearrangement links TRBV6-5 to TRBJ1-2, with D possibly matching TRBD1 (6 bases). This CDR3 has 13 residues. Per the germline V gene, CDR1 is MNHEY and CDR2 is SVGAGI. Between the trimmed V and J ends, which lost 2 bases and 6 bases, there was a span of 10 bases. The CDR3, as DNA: TGTGCCAGCAGTTACAGGGGGAAGAATGGCTACACCTTC. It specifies CASSYRGKNGYTF.

The DNA for the CDR3 is TGTGCCAGCAGTGACAGCGAGACTAGCGGGGGCACAGATACGCAGTATTTT. This sequence encodes CASSDSETSGGTDTQYF. The V gene is TRBV6-4, the J gene TRBJ2-3, with TRBD2 matching 11 bases. V trimming: 2 bases; J trimming: 1 base; junction bases outside the gene matches: 5. Germline CDR1 reads MRHNA; CDR2 reads SNTAGT. The CDR3 totals 17 residues.

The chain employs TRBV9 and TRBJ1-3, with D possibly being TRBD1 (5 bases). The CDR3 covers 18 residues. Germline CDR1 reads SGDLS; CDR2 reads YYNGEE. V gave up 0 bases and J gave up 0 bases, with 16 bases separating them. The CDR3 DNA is TGTGCCAGCAGCGTAGGGACCTCTGGGGCGAACTCTGGAAACACCATATATTTT. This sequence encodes CASSVGTSGANSGNTIYF.